One sample yielded the 15 T cell receptor beta chains listed below, sequenced in a study of OX40 agonist ivuxolimab in advanced cancers. The table came from immunoSEQ multiplex PCR; TCRdb's copy has only in-frame clones and leaves some out. Of tens of thousands of clones in the sample, 88% were seen once. Sequenced material: CD4+ or CD8+ T cells sorted from blood, taken in a trial of the OX40 agonist ivuxolimab. Receptors were obtained from an adult with an advanced solid tumor such as melanoma, head and neck, liver or kidney cancer.

This clone was recorded only once. The chain recombines TRBV27 with TRBJ2-5; 7 bases line up with TRBD2. The length of the CDR3 is 14 residues. Germline assignment: CDR1 MNHEY and CDR2 SMNVEV (reference sequence). V shed 8 bases and J 3 bases; nucleotides not matched to a gene: 9. CDR3 residues: CASSKGGDEETQYF. The CDR3 DNA follows: TGTGCCAGCTCCAAGGGAGGGGATGAAGAGACCCAGTACTTC.

The rearrangement uses TRBV9 and TRBJ2-1; D might be TRBD1 (6 bases). Germline CDR1 and CDR2: SGDLS and YYNGEE. The CDR3 runs 15 residues. V was pared by 3 bases and J by 4 bases, with 14 bases between. Here the CDR3 reads CASSETGTWYNEQFF. The CDR3 nucleotides read TGTGCCAGCAGCGAAACAGGGACATGGTACAATGAGCAGTTCTTC.

The CDR3 reads CASSQQSSSYNEQFF. The CDR3 DNA follows: TGCGCCAGCAGCCAACAGTCGAGCTCCTACAATGAGCAGTTCTTC. The rearrangement joins TRBV4-1 to TRBJ2-1; D is unresolved. Germline lookup yields CDR1 MGHRA and CDR2 YSYEKL. The CDR3 extends over 15 amino acids. V lost 2 bases to trimming and J lost 0 bases, with 8 bases between them.

The chain employs TRBV6-6 and TRBJ2-3; no clear D. Germline loops: CDR1 MNHNY, CDR2 SVGAGI (reference sequence). The CDR3 sequence is 13 residues long. V was pared by 0 bases and J by 2 bases, with 3 bases between. For the CDR3, the DNA is TGTGCCAGCAGTTACTCGCCCACAGATACGCAGTATTTT. Translation: CASSYSPTDTQYF.

The rearrangement uses TRBV6-1 and TRBJ2-7; possibly TRBD1 or TRBD2 for D (6 bases each). The CDR3 consists of 15 residues. Trimming stripped 3 bases from V and 2 bases from J, with 14 bases between. Germline-derived CDR1 and CDR2 are MNHNS and SASEGT. The CDR3, as DNA: TGTGCCAGCAGTGACCCGAGGAGGGGGACCTACGAGCAGTACTTC. Its protein product is CASSDPRRGTYEQYF.

The V gene is TRBV7-9, the J gene TRBJ1-4; no definite D call. CDR3 length: 14 residues. Trimming cost V 4 bases and J 8 bases, with 14 bases left between them. Germline CDR1 SEHNR, CDR2 FQNEAQ (reference sequence). CDR3 coding DNA: TGTGCCAGCAGCTCTTTCCGGGGTGAGGAAAAACTGTTTTTT. It specifies CASSSFRGEEKLFF.

This sequence joins TRBV2 and TRBJ1-2, with D possibly TRBD1 on 5 matching bases. This CDR3 is 17 amino acids long. Germline CDR1 reads SNHLY; CDR2 reads FYNNEI. The ends were cut back, 3 bases at V and 4 bases at J, with 21 bases in the middle. The CDR3 spells CASSDPGDLLLFYGYTF. Written as DNA, the CDR3 is TGTGCCAGCAGTGACCCCGGGGACCTTCTCTTGTTCTATGGCTACACCTTC.

V gene TRBV2 combines with J gene TRBJ2-1, with a possible D match to TRBD2 (7 bases). Germline-derived CDR1 and CDR2 are SNHLY and FYNNEI. The CDR3 is 15 residues long. The germline V and J ends were trimmed by 4 bases and 6 bases, with 16 bases remaining between them. The CDR3 spells CASSVGAGGPNEQFF. DNA for the CDR3: TGTGCCAGCAGTGTTGGCGCCGGGGGGCCCAATGAGCAGTTCTTC.

CDR3 in amino acids: CASSLEAGRSGELFF. In nucleotides, the CDR3 is TGTGCCAGCAGCTTAGAAGCAGGGCGCTCCGGGGAGCTGTTTTTT. The rearrangement joins TRBV7-6 to TRBJ2-2; weak D call: TRBD1 (5 bases). V lost 1 base and J 6 bases, leaving 12 bases between the germline ends. CDR1 SGHVS and CDR2 FNYEAQ come from the germline V gene. The CDR3 sequence is 15 residues long.

This sequence joins TRBV29-1 and TRBJ1-5; D call uncertain. CDR3 length: 14 residues. Trimming removed 7 bases at V and 2 bases at J, with 15 bases between. Germline CDR1 SQVTM, CDR2 ANQGSEA. CDR3 coding DNA: TGCAGCGCGGGAGAGGGTGGGGGCAATCAGCCCCAGCATTTT. It translates to CSAGEGGGNQPQHF.

The chain links TRBV7-9 to TRBJ1-5; 9 bases align to TRBD1. Germline lookup yields CDR1 SEHNR and CDR2 FQNEAQ (reference sequence). The J segment lost 7 bases and the V segment lost 5 bases, leaving 18 bases of the junction unmatched. The CDR3 covers 18 residues. The CDR3 loop is CASSPGVNLGQGGQPQHF. The CDR3 DNA sequence: TGTGCCAGCAGCCCAGGGGTAAATCTGGGACAGGGCGGGCAGCCCCAGCATTTT.

The chain uses TRBV13 and TRBJ2-5; maybe TRBD2 (6 bases). The CDR3 consists of 16 residues. Trimming pared 0 bases from V and 2 bases from J, leaving 13 bases between. The V gene's germline CDR1 is PRHDT and CDR2 FYEKMQ (reference sequence). The CDR3 reads CASSLGLAGPQETQYF. DNA of the CDR3: TGTGCCAGCAGCTTAGGCCTGGCGGGACCACAAGAGACCCAGTACTTC.

The V call is TRBV6-4, the J call TRBJ2-7; no definite D call. This CDR3 comprises 14 residues. Looked up from germline, CDR1 is MRHNA and CDR2 is SNTAGT. The germline V and J ends were trimmed by 3 bases and 0 bases, with 9 bases remaining between them. CDR3 bases: TGTGCCAGCAGTGAATACGACACCTCCTACGAGCAGTACTTC. Translated: CASSEYDTSYEQYF.

The V gene is TRBV13, the J gene TRBJ2-1, with a tentative D call TRBD1 (5 bases). The length of the CDR3 is 15 residues. V shed 5 bases and J shed 4 bases, with 15 bases lying between them. Per germline, CDR1 PRHDT and CDR2 FYEKMQ (reference sequence). CDR3 amino acids: CASSPQMGPYNEQFF. The DNA of the CDR3 is TGTGCCAGCAGCCCTCAAATGGGGCCTTACAATGAGCAGTTCTTC. Based on the CDR3 plus reference TRBV13 and TRBJ2-1, the full variable domain is AAGVIQSPRHLIKEKRETATLKCYPIPRHDTVYWYQQGPGQDPQFLISFYEKMQSDKGSIPDRFSAQQFSDYHSELNMSSLELGDSALYFCASSPQMGPYNEQFFGPGTRLTVL.

The chain has TRBV23-1 and TRBJ2-3; 10 bases are shared with TRBD2. TRBV23-1 is reported as an ORF; its role is uncertain. V shed 5 bases, J shed 2 bases, and the junction held 7 bases outside the gene matches. The CDR3 runs 16 residues. The CDR3 protein is CASSSRTSGYTDTQYF. The CDR3 DNA follows: TGCGCCAGCAGTTCCCGGACTAGCGGCTACACAGATACGCAGTATTTT.